This T cell receptor (beta chain) was profiled in a study of OX40 agonist ivuxolimab in advanced cancers. Repertoires were generated with immunoSEQ multiplex PCR, while TCRdb's copy carries only in-frame clones and drops some. The table has 8,500 to 13,000 clones, around 80% seen once; the top ten hold about 14%. On cycle 4 day 1 and cycle 7 day 1, as well as at baseline, blood was sampled. The sequencing here drew on CD4+ or CD8+ T cells sorted from blood, taken in a trial of the OX40 agonist ivuxolimab. The sequence was collected from an adult with an advanced solid tumor such as melanoma, head and neck, liver or kidney cancer.

DNA for the CDR3: TGTGCCAGCAGCCCTACGACAGGGGGAGGCACTGAAGCTTTCTTT. Translated: CASSPTTGGGTEAFF. The chain carries TRBV5-5 and TRBJ1-1; 9 bases are a match to TRBD1. The junction had 8 bases not matched to a gene; V was cut back by 4 bases and J by 4 bases. The germline V gene encodes CDR1 SGHKS and CDR2 YYEKEE (reference sequence). The CDR3 is made up of 15 amino acids.